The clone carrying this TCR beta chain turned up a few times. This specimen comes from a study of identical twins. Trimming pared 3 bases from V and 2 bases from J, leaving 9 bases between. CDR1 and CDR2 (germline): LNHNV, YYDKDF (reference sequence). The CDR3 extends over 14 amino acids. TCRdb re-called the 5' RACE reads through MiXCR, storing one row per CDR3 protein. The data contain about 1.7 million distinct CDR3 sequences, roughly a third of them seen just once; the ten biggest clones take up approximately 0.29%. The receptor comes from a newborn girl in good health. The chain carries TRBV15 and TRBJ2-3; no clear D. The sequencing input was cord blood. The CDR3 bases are TGTGCCACCAGCAGTAGGGCCTCCACAGATACGCAGTATTTT. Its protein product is CATSSRASTDTQYF.